These 26 T cell receptor beta chains were all obtained from the same sample, sequenced in a study of CXCR3-negative and CXCR3-positive naive CD8 T cells. Study-level results: Comparison of naive cells showed more hydrophobic TRB CDR3s in CXCR3-positive than in CXCR3-negative naive cells.

cDNA libraries for TRB were generated by 5' RACE incorporating UMI labels. TCRdb reprocessed the 5' RACE reads; each CDR3 protein has one entry and no DNA is given. The ten top clones account for under 0.75%, within a sample of about 130,000 distinct CDR3 sequences. The antigens for these receptors are not known. The sample consisted of naive CXCR3+ CD8+ T cells from blood. Stated subset: CD45RO-CCR7+CD27+CD95- naive CD8+ T cells expressing CXCR3 (TNR3+). The receptors stem from a human donor in good health. Some clones in this sample may be carry-over from other donors' samples.

The chain uses TRBV7-2 and TRBJ2-2. The CDR3 spans 14 residues. CDR1 is SGHTA, CDR2 FQGNSA, per germline. CDR3 region: CASSLKGYTGELFF. The entire variable domain, with the rest obtained from reference TRBV7-2 and TRBJ2-2, is as follows: GAGVSQSPSNKVTEKGKDVELRCDPISGHTALYWYRQSLGQGLEFLIYFQGNSAPDKSGLPSDRFSAERTGGSVSTLTIQRTQQEDSAVYLCASSLKGYTGELFFGEGSRLTVL.

This sequence joins TRBV6-1 and TRBJ2-7; TCRdb selects TRBD1, and the lack of DNA leaves this call unchecked. This CDR3 region has 14 residues. Per germline, CDR1 MNHNS and CDR2 SASEGT. CDR3 region: CASSEQGESYEQHF.

The gene calls are TRBV10-3 and TRBJ1-1; as DNA is missing, the TRBD1 call by TCRdb cannot be tested. In germline, CDR1 is ENHRY, CDR2 SYGVKD. This CDR3 comprises 15 residues. CDR3 loop: CASRVGQGAGTEAFF.

The chain carries TRBV6-6 and TRBJ1-1. The CDR3 loop spans 14 amino acids. The V gene's germline CDR1 is MNHNY and CDR2 SVGAGI (reference sequence). The CDR3 reads CASSKQPMNTEAFF.

The chain links TRBV29-1 to TRBJ2-5; TCRdb's D call of TRBD2 is untestable without DNA. Germline V gives CDR1 SQVTM, CDR2 ANQGSEA. This CDR3 is 14 amino acids long. The CDR3 sequence is CSVPSGGALETQYF. Variable domain in full (rest from reference TRBV29-1 and TRBJ2-5): SAVISQKPSRDICQRGTSLTIQCQVDSQVTMMFWYRQQPGQSLTLIATANQGSEATYESGFVIDKFPISRPNLTFSTLTVSNMSPEDSSIYLCSVPSGGALETQYFGPGTRLLVL.

The chain couples TRBV6-5 to TRBJ2-7; no DNA is available, so the TRBD1 call from TCRdb remains unchecked. Germline CDR1 reads MNHEY; CDR2 reads SVGAGI. CDR3 length: 13 residues. The chain's CDR3 is CASSLERGYEQYF.

The chain uses TRBV29-1 and TRBJ2-7; TCRdb selects TRBD1, and the lack of DNA leaves this call unchecked. The CDR3 has 15 amino acids. Germline CDR1 reads SQVTM; CDR2 reads ANQGSEA. This CDR3 reads CSVTPRLTVSYEQYF.

The V gene is TRBV12-5, the J gene TRBJ2-2. The CDR3 consists of 12 residues. Looked up from germline, CDR1 is LGHNT and CDR2 is FRNRAP. The CDR3 sequence is CASGLDTGELFF.

The chain links TRBV20-1 to TRBJ2-1; TCRdb's D gene call, TRBD2, goes unchecked for lack of DNA. This CDR3 contains 14 residues. Looked up from germline, CDR1 is DFQATT and CDR2 is SNEGSKA (reference sequence). The CDR3 loop is CSARDPSGSRKQFF.

V is TRBV6-2 or TRBV6-3 and J is TRBJ1-1; TCRdb gives TRBD1 as the D gene, but with no DNA this cannot be confirmed. Germline CDR1 is MNHEY and CDR2 is SVGEGT. The CDR3 totals 13 residues. CDR3 region: CASSYRDNTEAFF.

The chain employs TRBV2 and TRBJ2-1; TCRdb outputs TRBD1, but without DNA this stays unchecked. Germline-derived CDR1 and CDR2 are SNHLY and FYNNEI. CDR3 length: 14 amino acids. The CDR3 sequence is CASTLDTLRNEQFF.

This chain uses TRBV6-2 or TRBV6-3 with TRBJ1-5; TCRdb lists TRBD1, though no DNA is available to test this call. The CDR3 spans 13 residues. The germline V gene has CDR1 MNHEY and CDR2 SVGEGT. The CDR3: CASTSMGGEPQHF.

The gene calls are TRBV20-1 and TRBJ1-1; TCRdb lists TRBD1, though no DNA is available to test this call. CDR1 is DFQATT and CDR2 is SNEGSKA in the germline V gene (reference sequence). The CDR3 consists of 12 residues. CDR3 region: CRTRGLNTEAFF.

This rearrangement joins TRBV29-1 to TRBJ2-7. The CDR3 sequence is 12 residues long. Germline-derived CDR1 and CDR2 are SQVTM and ANQGSEA. The CDR3 sequence: CSVELGSYEQYF.

The chain joins TRBV29-1 to TRBJ1-5; the TRBD1 assignment by TCRdb is unverifiable without DNA. The CDR3 is made up of 13 amino acids. Germline values: CDR1 SQVTM, CDR2 ANQGSEA. This chain's CDR3 is CSVPGKGNQPQHF. Drawing the rest from reference TRBV29-1 and TRBJ1-5, the complete variable domain is SAVISQKPSRDICQRGTSLTIQCQVDSQVTMMFWYRQQPGQSLTLIATANQGSEATYESGFVIDKFPISRPNLTFSTLTVSNMSPEDSSIYLCSVPGKGNQPQHFGDGTRLSIL.

The CDR3 loop reads CASSYWDAGSTDTQYF. The chain has TRBV6-5 and TRBJ2-3; the TCRdb call, TRBD2, lacks DNA for checking. This CDR3 is built from 16 residues. The V gene's germline CDR1 is MNHEY and CDR2 SVGAGI.

The rearrangement joins TRBV10-3 to TRBJ2-5; without DNA, the TCRdb call of TRBD2 cannot be checked. Germline V lookup: CDR1 ENHRY, CDR2 SYGVKD. This CDR3 contains 18 residues. CDR3 sequence: CAISESRGTSGSQETQYF.

V gene TRBV7-3 combines with J gene TRBJ1-2. CDR1 is SGHTA, CDR2 FQGTGA, per germline. The CDR3 sequence is 13 residues long. The chain's CDR3 is CASSVTGGDGYTF. The variable domain in full, with the rest retrieved from reference TRBV7-3 and TRBJ1-2, is GAGVSQTPSNKVTEKGKYVELRCDPISGHTALYWYRQSLGQGPEFLIYFQGTGAADDSGLPNDRFFAVRPEGSVSTLKIQRTERGDSAVYLCASSVTGGDGYTFGSGTRLTVV.

This chain's CDR3 is CASSAGGGLQETQYF. This chain uses TRBV9 with TRBJ2-5; TCRdb proposes TRBD2, but this gene call is untestable without DNA. CDR1 SGDLS and CDR2 YYNGEE come from the germline V gene. The CDR3 consists of 15 residues.

The rearrangement joins TRBV25-1 to TRBJ2-3; TCRdb outputs TRBD1, but without DNA this stays unchecked. The CDR3 runs 17 residues. Germline CDR1 MGHDK, CDR2 SYGVNS. CDR3 in amino acids: CASSAPFAGAPPDTQYF.

The chain uses TRBV27 and TRBJ1-5. Germline V gives CDR1 MNHEY, CDR2 SMNVEV (reference sequence). CDR3 length: 13 residues. The CDR3 loop reads CASSRQGNQPQHF.

The V and J genes are TRBV7-2 and TRBJ2-5; TCRdb designates TRBD1, a call that cannot be tested without DNA. CDR1 is SGHTA, CDR2 FQGNSA, per germline. This CDR3 has 15 amino acids. CDR3 loop: CASSWGTGDGETQYF. The whole variable domain, filled in from reference TRBV7-2 and TRBJ2-5, reads GAGVSQSPSNKVTEKGKDVELRCDPISGHTALYWYRQSLGQGLEFLIYFQGNSAPDKSGLPSDRFSAERTGGSVSTLTIQRTQQEDSAVYLCASSWGTGDGETQYFGPGTRLLVL.

J is TRBJ2-1 and V is TRBV6-4; TCRdb names TRBD2, which stays unverified in the absence of DNA. Germline V CDR1 and CDR2: MRHNA, SNTAGT. This CDR3 has 20 residues. CDR3 sequence: CASSPRGSGRVTSSYNEQFF.

Here the CDR3 reads CASSLDWDSPSYGYTF. The chain combines TRBV5-1 with TRBJ1-2; there is no DNA to check the TCRdb D call of TRBD1. In germline, CDR1 is SGHRS, CDR2 YFSETQ. This CDR3 is 16 amino acids long.

The V gene is TRBV19, the J gene TRBJ1-2. Germline V gene sequence: CDR1 LNHDA, CDR2 SQIVND (reference sequence). This CDR3 spans 14 amino acids. The CDR3 here is CASSIVPDNYGYTF.

This chain connects TRBV6-5 to TRBJ1-2. Germline CDR1 reads MNHEY; CDR2 reads SVGAGI. This CDR3 spans 13 amino acids. CDR3 sequence reads: CASSDGLTYGYTF.